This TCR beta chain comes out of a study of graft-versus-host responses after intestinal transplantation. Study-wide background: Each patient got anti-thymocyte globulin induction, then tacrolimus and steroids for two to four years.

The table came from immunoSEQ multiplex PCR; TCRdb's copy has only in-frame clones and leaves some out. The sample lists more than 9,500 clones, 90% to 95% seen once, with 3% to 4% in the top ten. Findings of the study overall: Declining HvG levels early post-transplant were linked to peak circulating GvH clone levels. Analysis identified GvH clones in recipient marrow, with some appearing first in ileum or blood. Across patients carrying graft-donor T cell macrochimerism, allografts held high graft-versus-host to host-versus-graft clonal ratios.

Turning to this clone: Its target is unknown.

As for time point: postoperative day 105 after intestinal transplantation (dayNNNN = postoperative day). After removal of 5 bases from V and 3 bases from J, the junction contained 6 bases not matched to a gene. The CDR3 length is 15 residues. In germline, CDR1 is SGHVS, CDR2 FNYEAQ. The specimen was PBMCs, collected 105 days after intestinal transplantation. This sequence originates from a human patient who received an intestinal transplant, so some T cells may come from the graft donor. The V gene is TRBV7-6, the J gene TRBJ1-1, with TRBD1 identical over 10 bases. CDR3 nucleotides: TGTGCCAGCAGCAACCCCGGGACAGGGGACACTGAAGCTTTCTTT. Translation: CASSNPGTGDTEAFF.